The entry that follows covers one T cell receptor (beta chain) sequence. The CDR3 extends over 14 amino acids. V shed 3 bases and J shed 7 bases, with 15 bases lying between them. In germline, CDR1 is MNHEY, CDR2 SVGEGT. The data were taken from a study of blood T cells in healthy people across ages. Overall study context: T cells yielded about one barcoded beta molecule per two cells through template switching.

Donors each provided ten milliliters of peripheral blood. The authors extracted at least 5.5 micrograms of total RNA per sample. Primed by a sample-barcoded 5' primer and a J-beta primer mix, a second PCR proceeded for roughly 6 to 12 cycles. One entry per CDR3 protein results from TCRdb running MiXCR on the 5' RACE reads. The repertoire holds about 1 million distinct CDR3 sequences, with roughly 45% as singletons. This TCR was sampled from a woman aged 55-75 years in good health. The chain employs TRBV6-2 or TRBV6-3 and TRBJ2-5; the D gene is possibly TRBD2 (5 bases). The sequencing sample was made of blood. CDR3 DNA sequence: TGTGCCAGCAGTTATCTCGGGGTCGAAGGGACCCAGTACTTC. Residues: CASSYLGVEGTQYF.